This T cell receptor (beta chain) was captured by sequencing in a study of T cell repertoires in cytomegalovirus infection. Turning to the study itself: Both a matching HLA type and CMV infection were indicated by public TCR beta signatures. General study findings and limits: Ex vivo responses were dominated by HLA-C-restricted CMV-specific TCR beta clonotypes.

TCRdb used MiXCR to reprocess the reads, holding one entry per CDR3 protein. Among about 52,000 distinct CDR3 sequences listed, 15% to 20% were seen once. Germline V gives CDR1 SQVTM, CDR2 ANQGSEA. The CDR3 covers 12 residues. The V gene lost 5 bases and the J gene lost 0 bases, with 8 bases spanning the gap. About this clonotype: Its specificity is unknown.

The origin of this receptor is a human donor in good health (CMV status not recorded). Some clones in this sample may be carry-over from other donors' samples. This sample comprised CD8+ T cells from cultured PBMCs, obtained from culture after CMV antigen stimulation. The chain combines TRBV29-1 with TRBJ2-7; unclear D gene. As DNA, the CDR3 is TGCAGCGTTCGTAGGAGCTCCTACGAGCAGTACTTC. Its protein product is CSVRRSSYEQYF.